The 8 T cell receptor beta chains below come from one sample, sequenced in a study of blood T cell repertoires in COVID-19. The method was immunoSEQ multiplex PCR; TCRdb's version includes in-frame clones alone and lacks a portion of them. The profile shows hundreds of thousands of clones, approximately 86% of them singletons. The specimen was peripheral blood. These receptors were collected from a woman in her seventies with COVID-19, enrolled during active disease.

The chain couples TRBV30 to TRBJ1-3; no firm D call. V gave up 4 bases and J gave up 0 bases, with 7 bases separating them. The CDR3 is made up of 13 amino acids. Germline CDR1 GTSNPN, CDR2 SVGIG (reference sequence). CDR3 protein: CAWTISSGNTIYF. The CDR3 nucleotides are TGTGCCTGGACAATCAGCTCTGGAAACACCATATATTTT.

V is TRBV7-2 and J is TRBJ1-4; D gene unclear. Germline loops: CDR1 SGHTA, CDR2 FQGNSA. With 1 base removed from V and 5 bases from J, the gap between germline ends came to 11 bases. The CDR3 totals 15 residues. For the CDR3, the DNA is TGTGCCAGCAGCTTAGGTATGGCAGAAAATGAAAAACTGTTTTTT. Amino acid sequence: CASSLGMAENEKLFF.

The J gene is TRBJ1-1, the V gene TRBV30; 7 nucleotides match TRBD1. CDR1 and CDR2 (germline): GTSNPN, SVGIG (reference sequence). The trim removed 5 bases at V and 3 bases at J, leaving 3 bases unmatched. The CDR3 runs to 12 residues. The CDR3 here is CAWGQAHTEAFF. CDR3 DNA: TGTGCCTGGGGACAGGCCCACACTGAAGCTTTCTTT. The whole variable domain, remainder taken from reference TRBV30 and TRBJ1-1, is SQTIHQWPATLVQPVGSPLSLECTVEGTSNPNLYWYRQAAGRGLQLLFYSVGIGQISSEVPQNLSASRPQDRQFILSSKKLLLSDSGFYLCAWGQAHTEAFFGQGTRLTVV.

The V call is TRBV18, the J call TRBJ2-3; 7 bases are shared with TRBD1. CDR3 length: 17 amino acids. Germline assignment: CDR1 KGHSH and CDR2 LQKENI. V dropped 1 base and J dropped 5; count of bases not matched to a gene: 12. The CDR3 loop reads CASSPQGAIYGGDTQYF. The DNA for the CDR3 is TGTGCCAGCTCACCACAGGGGGCGATTTACGGCGGAGATACGCAGTATTTT.

V and J are TRBV4-1 and TRBJ2-7; D gene uncertain. Trimming removed 4 bases from V and 7 bases from J, with 20 bases in between. The CDR3 covers 15 residues. The V gene's germline CDR1 is MGHRA and CDR2 YSYEKL. The CDR3 coding sequence is TGCGCCAGCAGCCTTAGACTGTCCTGGAGTGAGGAGCAGTACTTC. Translation gives CASSLRLSWSEEQYF.

This chain connects TRBV2 to TRBJ2-3; TRBD1 matches 7 bases. Germline CDR1 SNHLY, CDR2 FYNNEI. This CDR3 region has 14 residues. J lost 0 bases, V lost 5 bases, and 2 bases had no gene match. The CDR3 coding sequence is TGTGCCAGCAGTTGGACAGGAAGCACAGATACGCAGTATTTT. Amino acids: CASSWTGSTDTQYF.

This clone was seen only once. The CDR3 spells CASSLGVSRDTQYF. The CDR3 coding sequence is TGTGCCAGCAGCTTAGGCGTCTCGCGGGATACGCAGTATTTT. The chain is built from TRBV7-8 and TRBJ2-3; no clear D. This CDR3 has 14 amino acids. V lost 1 base, J lost 6 bases, and 11 bases lay in between. Germline-derived CDR1 and CDR2 are SGHVS and FQNEAQ.

The V and J genes are TRBV7-3 and TRBJ2-3; a weak D match, TRBD2 (6 bases). The germline V gene has CDR1 SGHTA and CDR2 FQGTGA. This CDR3 has 15 residues. Trimming took 1 base from V and 1 from J, leaving 9 bases between them. DNA of the CDR3: TGTGCCAGCAGCTTAATCGGGGGAGGCACAGATACGCAGTATTTT. This encodes CASSLIGGGTDTQYF.